A single T cell receptor beta chain is shown here with its context. The sample belongs to a study of T cell changes during pregnancy in multiple sclerosis. Repertoires were generated with immunoSEQ multiplex PCR, while TCRdb's copy carries only in-frame clones and drops some. The data contain 50,000 to 75,000 clones, about 90% of them seen just once; the ten biggest clones take up about 3%. This CDR3 is built from 13 residues. Germline V lookup: CDR1 KGHSH, CDR2 LQKENI. After removal of 3 bases from V and 4 bases from J, the junction contained 2 bases not matched to a gene. This receptor was identified in a female donor in good health, enrolled as a control in a pregnancy study. Here the sequenced sample was peripheral blood, taken in the third trimester of pregnancy. The chain combines TRBV18 with TRBJ2-5; 7 bases agree with TRBD1. This chain's CDR3 is CASSPRDRETQYF. The CDR3 region has the DNA TGTGCCAGCTCACCCCGGGACAGAGAGACCCAGTACTTC.